These T cell receptor beta chains were read from a single sample in a study of neurological immune-mediated disorders. Using its own MiXCR run on the 5' RACE reads, TCRdb lists one record per CDR3 protein. The data show tens of thousands of distinct CDR3 sequences, with less than 5% seen just once and around 2.8% held by the top ten. The specimen sequenced was PBMCs. These receptors all come from a man aged 50-60 years with multiple sclerosis. Both conserved end residues are part of each CDR3. The D gene is left open where the match is weak. The size of a clone is reported for some rows only, either as once, few or many, or as a class for expanded clones.

J gene | V gene | D gene | clone size | CDR3 length | CDR3 protein | CDR3 DNA
TRBJ2-2 | TRBV27 | . | few | 16 | CASSLKWAWNTGELFF | TGTGCCAGCAGTTTGAAGTGGGCCTGGAACACCGGGGAGCTGTTTTTT
TRBJ2-1 | TRBV7-8 | . | many | 14 | CASSPREPYNEQFF | TGTGCCAGCAGCCCCAGGGAACCTTACAATGAGCAGTTCTTC
TRBJ2-3 | TRBV4-2 | TRBD2 | many | 17 | CASSQVGQAGGGDTQYF | TGTGCCAGCAGCCAAGTAGGTCAGGCGGGGGGCGGAGATACGCAGTATTTT
TRBJ2-2 | TRBV6-1 | . | many | 14 | CASSEYGNTGELFF | TGTGCCAGCAGTGAATACGGGAACACCGGGGAGCTGTTTTTT
TRBJ2-1 | TRBV7-9 | . | many | 14 | CASSPRLRGNEQFF | TGTGCCAGCAGCCCGCGACTTAGGGGGAATGAGCAGTTCTTC
TRBJ2-1 | TRBV20-1 | TRBD2 | many | 17 | CSARDRSGGAVYNEQFF | TGCAGTGCTAGAGATCGGAGCGGGGGGGCCGTCTACAATGAGCAGTTCTTC
TRBJ2-1 | TRBV12-3/TRBV12-4 | . | few | 17 | CASSFSPVSGSYNEQFF | TGTGCCAGCAGTTTTAGCCCTGTTAGCGGTTCCTACAATGAGCAGTTCTTC
TRBJ2-1 | TRBV20-1 | . | . | 19 | CSAAGTSSGWTGSYNEQFF | TGCAGTGCGGCCGGGACTTCAAGCGGTTGGACCGGCTCCTACAATGAGCAGTTCTTC
TRBJ2-7 | TRBV4-1 | . | many | 18 | CASSTHQGQTDFYYEQYF | TGCGCCAGCAGCACCCACCAGGGTCAAACGGACTTTTACTACGAGCAGTACTTC
TRBJ2-2 | TRBV7-9 | . | many | 13 | CASSPTPTGELFF | TGTGCCAGCAGCCCCACCCCCACCGGGGAGCTGTTTTTT
TRBJ1-5 | TRBV7-6 | . | many | 15 | CASSARTDSNQPQHF | TGTGCCAGCAGCGCCCGGACAGATAGCAATCAGCCCCAGCATTTT
TRBJ2-1 | TRBV5-1 | . | many | 16 | CASSLLGSRGANEQFF | TGCGCCAGCAGCTTACTTGGGAGTAGAGGGGCGAATGAGCAGTTCTTC
TRBJ1-2 | TRBV29-1 | . | few | 13 | CSVLHGSSYGYTF | TGCAGCGTGTTACACGGGAGCTCCTATGGCTACACCTTC
TRBJ2-7 | TRBV12-3/TRBV12-4 | . | many | 14 | CASSTLSGKDEQYF | TGTGCCAGCAGCACCCTTTCCGGGAAGGACGAGCAGTACTTC
TRBJ1-6 | TRBV20-1 | . | . | 12 | CSARDPNSPLNF | TGCAGTGCTAGAGATCCAAATTCACCCCTCAACTTT
TRBJ2-7 | TRBV11-1 | TRBD1 | many | 14 | CASSPRQGKGEQYF | TGTGCCAGCAGCCCACGACAGGGAAAAGGCGAGCAGTACTTC
TRBJ1-1 | TRBV27 | . | . | 13 | CASSPPRSTEAFF | TGTGCCAGCAGCCCCCCACGCTCCACTGAAGCTTTCTTT
TRBJ1-4 | TRBV12-3/TRBV12-4 | TRBD1 | many | 15 | CASSLGGQGREKLFF | TGTGCCAGCAGTTTAGGGGGACAGGGGCGAGAAAAACTGTTTTTT
TRBJ2-7 | TRBV4-1 | . | . | 15 | CASSQGGGRSYEQYF | TGCGCCAGCAGCCAAGGTGGGGGGCGCTCCTACGAGCAGTACTTC
TRBJ2-3 | TRBV6-2/TRBV6-3 | . | many | 17 | CASSYSRDDSEGDTQYF | TGTGCCAGCAGTTACTCGAGAGATGACTCCGAAGGAGATACGCAGTATTTT
TRBJ2-5 | TRBV7-9 | . | few | 14 | CASSSRPGTETQYF | TGTGCCAGCAGCTCTCGACCAGGCACGGAGACCCAGTACTTC
TRBJ2-7 | TRBV15 | TRBD2 | many | 14 | CATSRGGGAYEQYF | TGTGCCACCAGCAGGGGCGGGGGGGCCTACGAGCAGTACTTC
TRBJ2-5 | TRBV20-1 | . | many | 13 | CSARGQPQETQYF | TGCAGTGCTAGGGGGCAGCCCCAAGAGACCCAGTACTTC
TRBJ1-5 | TRBV11-2 | TRBD1 | many | 18 | CASSLMDRAFGGNQPQHF | TGTGCCAGCAGCTTAATGGACAGGGCCTTTGGGGGCAATCAGCCCCAGCATTTT
TRBJ1-1 | TRBV4-2 | . | many | 14 | CASSQDWGTTEAFF | TGTGCCAGCAGCCAAGACTGGGGGACCACTGAAGCTTTCTTT
TRBJ1-2 | TRBV20-1 | . | many | 13 | CSAYRMGGGGYTF | TGCAGTGCTTATCGAATGGGGGGCGGTGGCTACACCTTC
TRBJ2-3 | TRBV20-1 | TRBD2 | many | 15 | CSDLAGGPGTDTQYF | TGCAGTGATCTGGCGGGGGGGCCTGGCACAGATACGCAGTATTTT
TRBJ2-3 | TRBV20-1 | . | many | 14 | CSARGGLRTDTQYF | TGCAGTGCTAGGGGGGGGCTCCGCACAGATACGCAGTATTTT
TRBJ2-3 | TRBV5-6 | TRBD1 | many | 13 | CASSGTGKDTQYF | TGTGCCAGCAGCGGGACAGGGAAAGATACGCAGTATTTT